The 8 T cell receptor beta chains reported below all come from one sample, sequenced in a study of long-term antiretroviral therapy in people with HIV. The assay, immunoSEQ v3.0, was run at survey level. Sequencing was performed with immunoSEQ multiplex PCR; in TCRdb, only in-frame clones are kept and a portion is missing. The table shows 30,000 to 50,000 clones, with around nine tenths occurring only once. Here the sequenced sample was unsorted PBMCs, taken just before starting antiretroviral therapy. These receptors were obtained from a woman aged 18-30 years with HIV.

This sequence joins TRBV5-1 and TRBJ2-7; no firm D call. Germline lookup yields CDR1 SGHRS and CDR2 YFSETQ. CDR3 length: 15 residues. V was cut by 5 bases and J by 0 bases, with 15 bases left in between. The CDR3 DNA sequence: TGCGCCAGCAGAACTTCACAGAGCCCCTCCTACGAGCAGTACTTC. As protein: CASRTSQSPSYEQYF.

This chain uses TRBV6-6 with TRBJ2-7, with TRBD2 identical over 9 bases. This CDR3 is 13 amino acids long. V lost 8 bases to trimming and J lost 1 base; unmatched junction nucleotides: 3. Germline assignment: CDR1 MNHNY and CDR2 SVGAGI (reference sequence). The CDR3 sequence is CASWREGSYEQYF. DNA for the CDR3: TGTGCCAGCTGGCGGGAGGGGTCCTACGAGCAGTACTTC.

This clone appeared a single time. The chain combines TRBV7-9 with TRBJ2-7; TRBD2 aligns across 16 bases. With V trimmed by 3 bases and J by 7 bases, 3 bases remained unmatched. The CDR3 extends over 15 amino acids. Germline assignment: CDR1 SEHNR and CDR2 FQNEAQ (reference sequence). CDR3 sequence reads: CASSFGTSGRDEQYF. The CDR3 nucleotides read TGTGCCAGCAGCTTCGGGACTAGCGGGAGGGATGAGCAGTACTTC.

The chain employs TRBV29-1 and TRBJ2-5; D is perhaps TRBD2 (5 bases). Trimming removed 6 bases at V and 2 bases at J, with 10 bases between. This CDR3 comprises 12 residues. The germline CDR1 and CDR2 sequences are SQVTM and ANQGSEA. CDR3 sequence (DNA): TGCAGCGTGGGTCCGGGACAAGAGACCCAGTACTTC. Amino acid sequence: CSVGPGQETQYF. The full variable domain, in which reference TRBV29-1 and TRBJ2-5 provide the parts outside the CDR3, is SAVISQKPSRDICQRGTSLTIQCQVDSQVTMMFWYRQQPGQSLTLIATANQGSEATYESGFVIDKFPISRPNLTFSTLTVSNMSPEDSSIYLCSVGPGQETQYFGPGTRLLVL.

The chain has TRBV11-3 and TRBJ2-7; D is uncertain. Trimming left V 5 bases short and J 6 bases short, with 20 bases between. The CDR3 sequence is 15 residues long. Germline V lookup: CDR1 SGHNT, CDR2 YENEEA. The CDR3 DNA sequence: TGTGCCAGCAGCCCACCCTATGGGAACGTCGGCGAGCAGTACTTC. This translates into CASSPPYGNVGEQYF.

V usage is TRBV9 and J usage is TRBJ2-1, with D possibly TRBD2 on 7 matching bases. Germline assignment: CDR1 SGDLS and CDR2 YYNGEE. V lost 3 bases and J lost 3, with 13 bases in between. The CDR3 is made up of 15 amino acids. The CDR3 sequence is CASSALGGGYNEQFF. In nucleotides, the CDR3 is TGTGCCAGCAGCGCCCTAGGGGGGGGCTACAATGAGCAGTTCTTC.

The V call is TRBV7-2, the J call TRBJ2-1; 9 bases fit TRBD1. The J segment lost 5 bases and the V segment lost 5 bases, leaving 4 bases of the junction unmatched. The length of the CDR3 is 14 residues. CDR1 and CDR2 from the germline V gene are SGHTA and FQGNSA. CDR3 protein: CASSGGTGNNEQFF. CDR3 in DNA: TGTGCCAGCAGCGGGGGGACAGGGAACAATGAGCAGTTCTTC.

A single count supports this clone. The chain employs TRBV10-3 and TRBJ2-7; D is uncertain. Germline assignment: CDR1 ENHRY and CDR2 SYGVKD. This CDR3 has 14 residues. Trimming pared 0 bases from V and 3 bases from J, leaving 9 bases between. CDR3 residues: CAISESGQLYEQYF. Written as DNA, the CDR3 is TGTGCCATCAGTGAGTCCGGCCAGCTCTACGAGCAGTACTTC.